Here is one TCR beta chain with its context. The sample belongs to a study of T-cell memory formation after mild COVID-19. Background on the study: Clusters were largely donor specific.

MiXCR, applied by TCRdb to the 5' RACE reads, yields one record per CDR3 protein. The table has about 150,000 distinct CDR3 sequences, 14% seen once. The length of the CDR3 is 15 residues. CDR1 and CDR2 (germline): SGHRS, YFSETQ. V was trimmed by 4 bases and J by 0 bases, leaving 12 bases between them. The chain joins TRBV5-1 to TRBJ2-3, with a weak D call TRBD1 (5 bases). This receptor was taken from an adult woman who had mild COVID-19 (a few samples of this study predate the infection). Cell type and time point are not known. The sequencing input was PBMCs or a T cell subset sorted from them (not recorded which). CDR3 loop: CASSTGQVSTDTQYF. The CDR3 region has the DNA TGCGCCAGCAGCACCGGACAAGTAAGCACAGATACGCAGTATTTT.